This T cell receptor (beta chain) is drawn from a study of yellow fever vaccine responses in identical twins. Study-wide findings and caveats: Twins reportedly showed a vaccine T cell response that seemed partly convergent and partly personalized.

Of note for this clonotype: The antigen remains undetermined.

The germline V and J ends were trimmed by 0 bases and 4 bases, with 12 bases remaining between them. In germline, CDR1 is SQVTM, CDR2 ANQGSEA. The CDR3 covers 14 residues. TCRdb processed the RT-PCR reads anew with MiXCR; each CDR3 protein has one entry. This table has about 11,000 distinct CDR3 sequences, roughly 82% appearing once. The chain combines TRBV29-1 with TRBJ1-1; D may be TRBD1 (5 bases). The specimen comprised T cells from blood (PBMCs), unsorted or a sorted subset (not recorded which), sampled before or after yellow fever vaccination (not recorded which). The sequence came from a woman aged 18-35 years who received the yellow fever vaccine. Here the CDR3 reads CSVEDVGGITEAFF. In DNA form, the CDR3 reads TGCAGCGTTGAAGATGTCGGGGGAATCACTGAAGCTTTCTTT.